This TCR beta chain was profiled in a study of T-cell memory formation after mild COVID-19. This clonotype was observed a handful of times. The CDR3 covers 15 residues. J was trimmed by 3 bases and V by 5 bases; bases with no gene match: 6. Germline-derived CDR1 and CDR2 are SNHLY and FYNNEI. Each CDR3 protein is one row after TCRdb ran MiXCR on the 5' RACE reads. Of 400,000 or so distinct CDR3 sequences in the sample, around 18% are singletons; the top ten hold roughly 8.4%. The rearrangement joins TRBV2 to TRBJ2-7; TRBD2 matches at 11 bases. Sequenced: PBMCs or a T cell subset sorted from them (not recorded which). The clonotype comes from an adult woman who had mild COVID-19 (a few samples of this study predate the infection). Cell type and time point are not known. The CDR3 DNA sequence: TGTGCCAGCAGTCGGGGACTAGCGGCCCTCTACGAGCAGTACTTC. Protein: CASSRGLAALYEQYF. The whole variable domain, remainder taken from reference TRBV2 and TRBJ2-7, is EPEVTQTPSHQVTQMGQEVILRCVPISNHLYFYWYRQILGQKVEFLVSFYNNEISEKSEIFDDQFSVERPDGSNFTLKIRSTKLEDSAMYFCASSRGLAALYEQYFGPGTRLTVT.